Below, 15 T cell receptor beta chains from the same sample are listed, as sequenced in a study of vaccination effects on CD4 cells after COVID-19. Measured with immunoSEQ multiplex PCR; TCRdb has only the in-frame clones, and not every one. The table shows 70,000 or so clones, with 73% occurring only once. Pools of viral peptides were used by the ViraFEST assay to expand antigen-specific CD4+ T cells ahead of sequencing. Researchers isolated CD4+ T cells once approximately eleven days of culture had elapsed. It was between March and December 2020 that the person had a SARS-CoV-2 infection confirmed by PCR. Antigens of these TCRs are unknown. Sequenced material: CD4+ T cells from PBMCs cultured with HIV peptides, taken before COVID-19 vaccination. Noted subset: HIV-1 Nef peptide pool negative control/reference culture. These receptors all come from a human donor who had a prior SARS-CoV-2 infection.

DNA of the CDR3: TGTGCCAGCAGTTCTTTTAGTTGGGCGGATACGCAGTATTTT. This gives the protein CASSSFSWADTQYF. The gene calls are TRBV6-5 and TRBJ2-3, with D hard to call. Germline V gene sequence: CDR1 MNHEY, CDR2 SVGAGI. The CDR3 is made up of 14 amino acids. V lost 4 bases and J lost 6, with 14 bases in between.

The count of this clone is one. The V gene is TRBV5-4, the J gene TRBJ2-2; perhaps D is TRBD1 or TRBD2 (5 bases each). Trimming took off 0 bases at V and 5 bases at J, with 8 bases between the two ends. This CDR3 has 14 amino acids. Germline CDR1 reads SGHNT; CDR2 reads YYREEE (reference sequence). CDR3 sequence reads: CASSLGGKTGELFF. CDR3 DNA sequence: TGTGCCAGCAGCTTGGGGGGGAAAACCGGGGAGCTGTTTTTT.

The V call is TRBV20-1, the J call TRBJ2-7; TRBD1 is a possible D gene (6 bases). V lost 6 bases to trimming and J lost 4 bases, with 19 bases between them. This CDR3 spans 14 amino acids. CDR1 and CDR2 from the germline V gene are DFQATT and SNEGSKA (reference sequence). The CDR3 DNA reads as TGCAGTGCCAGTGGTACAGGGATAGGATACGAGCAGTACTTC. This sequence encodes CSASGTGIGYEQYF.

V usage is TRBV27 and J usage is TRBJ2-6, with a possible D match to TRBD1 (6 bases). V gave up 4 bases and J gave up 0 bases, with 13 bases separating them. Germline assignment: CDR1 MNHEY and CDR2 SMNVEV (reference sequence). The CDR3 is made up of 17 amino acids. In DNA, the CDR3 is TGTGCCAGCAGTTCGGGACACCTAGACTCTGGGGCCAACGTCCTGACTTTC. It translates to CASSSGHLDSGANVLTF. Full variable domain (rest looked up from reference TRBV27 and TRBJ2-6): EAQVTQNPRYLITVTGKKLTVTCSQNMNHEYMSWYRQDPGLGLRQIYYSMNVEVTDKGDVPEGYKVSRKEKRNFPLILESPSPNQTSLYFCASSSGHLDSGANVLTFGAGSRLTVL.

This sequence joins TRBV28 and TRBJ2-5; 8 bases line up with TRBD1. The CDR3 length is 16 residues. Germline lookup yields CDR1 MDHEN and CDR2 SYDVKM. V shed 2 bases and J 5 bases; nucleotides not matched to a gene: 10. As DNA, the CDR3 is TGTGCCAGCAGTTTACATGAGGGCGACAGGGGCGAGACCCAGTACTTC. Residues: CASSLHEGDRGETQYF.

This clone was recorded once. The CDR3 region is CASGGRSGANVLTF. In DNA form, the CDR3 reads TGTGCCAGCGGGGGTAGGTCTGGGGCCAACGTCCTGACTTTC. The chain couples TRBV5-6 to TRBJ2-6; either TRBD1 or TRBD2 may supply D (5 bases each). With 7 bases removed from V and 1 base from J, the gap between germline ends came to 9 bases. The CDR3 is made up of 14 amino acids. Per the germline V gene, CDR1 is SGHDT and CDR2 is YYEEEE.

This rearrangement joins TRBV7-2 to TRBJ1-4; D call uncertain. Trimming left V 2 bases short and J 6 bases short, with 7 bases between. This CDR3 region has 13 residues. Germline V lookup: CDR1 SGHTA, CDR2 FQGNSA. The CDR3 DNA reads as TGTGCCAGCAGCTTAATCTGGGATGAAAAACTGTTTTTT. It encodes CASSLIWDEKLFF.

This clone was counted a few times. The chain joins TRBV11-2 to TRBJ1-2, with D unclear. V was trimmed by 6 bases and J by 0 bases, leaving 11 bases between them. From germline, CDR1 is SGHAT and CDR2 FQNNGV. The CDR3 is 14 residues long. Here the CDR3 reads CASSLDEANYGYTF. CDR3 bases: TGTGCCAGCAGTTTGGACGAGGCTAACTATGGCTACACCTTC. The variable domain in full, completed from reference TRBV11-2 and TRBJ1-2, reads EAGVAQSPRYKIIEKRQSVAFWCNPISGHATLYWYQQILGQGPKLLIQFQNNGVVDDSQLPKDRFSAERLKGVDSTLKIQPAKLEDSAVYLCASSLDEANYGYTFGSGTRLTVV.

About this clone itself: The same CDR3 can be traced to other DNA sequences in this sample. The CDR3, as DNA: TGCGCCAGCAGCTTGAGTGGAGCGAACACCGGGGAGCTGTTTTTT. Encoded protein: CASSLSGANTGELFF. The rearrangement links TRBV5-1 to TRBJ2-2, with D hard to call. The CDR3 contains 15 residues. Trimming pared 1 base from V and 0 bases from J, leaving 7 bases between. Germline values: CDR1 SGHRS, CDR2 YFSETQ.

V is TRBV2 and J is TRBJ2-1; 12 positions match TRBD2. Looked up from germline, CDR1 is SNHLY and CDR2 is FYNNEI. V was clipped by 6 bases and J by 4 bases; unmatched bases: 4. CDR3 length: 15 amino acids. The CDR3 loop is CASSAGLAGYNEQFF. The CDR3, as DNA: TGTGCCAGCAGCGCAGGACTAGCGGGGTACAATGAGCAGTTCTTC.

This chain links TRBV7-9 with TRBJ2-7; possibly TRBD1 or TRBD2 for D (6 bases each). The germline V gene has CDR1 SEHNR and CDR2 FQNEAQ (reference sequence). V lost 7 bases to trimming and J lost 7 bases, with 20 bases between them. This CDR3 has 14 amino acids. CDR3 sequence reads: CASTRDSGDREQYF. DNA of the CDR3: TGTGCCAGCACCCGGGACTCAGGGGATAGGGAGCAGTACTTC.

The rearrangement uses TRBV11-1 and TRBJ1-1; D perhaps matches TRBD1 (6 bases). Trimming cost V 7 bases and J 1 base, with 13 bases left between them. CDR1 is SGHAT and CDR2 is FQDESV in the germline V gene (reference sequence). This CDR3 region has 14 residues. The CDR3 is CASNWGGANTEAFF. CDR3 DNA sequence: TGTGCCAGCAACTGGGGGGGGGCGAACACTGAAGCTTTCTTT.

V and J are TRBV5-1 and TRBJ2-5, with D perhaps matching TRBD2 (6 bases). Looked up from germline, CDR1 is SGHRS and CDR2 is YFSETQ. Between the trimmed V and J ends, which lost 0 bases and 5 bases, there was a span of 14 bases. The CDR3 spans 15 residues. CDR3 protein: CASSLVGSRGETQYF. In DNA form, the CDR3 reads TGCGCCAGCAGCTTGGTCGGGTCACGGGGGGAGACCCAGTACTTC.

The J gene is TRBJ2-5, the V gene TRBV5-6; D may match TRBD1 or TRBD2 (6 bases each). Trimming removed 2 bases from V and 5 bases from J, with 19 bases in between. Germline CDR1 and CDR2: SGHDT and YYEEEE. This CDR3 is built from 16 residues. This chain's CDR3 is CASSFGGVRVMETQYF. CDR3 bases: TGTGCCAGCAGCTTCGGGGGCGTACGTGTTATGGAGACCCAGTACTTC.

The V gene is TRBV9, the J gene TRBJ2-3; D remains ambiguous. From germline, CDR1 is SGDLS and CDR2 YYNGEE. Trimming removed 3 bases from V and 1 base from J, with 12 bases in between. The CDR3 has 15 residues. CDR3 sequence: CASSADPFRTDTQYF. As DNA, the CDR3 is TGTGCCAGCAGCGCCGACCCGTTCCGCACAGATACGCAGTATTTT.